A single sample is the source of the 8 T cell receptor beta chains below, sequenced in a study of cytomegalovirus exposure and HLA in healthy donors. Primers for the PCR totalled 60 Vbeta and 13 Jbeta. The table came from immunoSEQ multiplex PCR; TCRdb's copy has only in-frame clones and leaves some out. The data contain some 190,000 clones, 81% of them singletons. The specimen sequenced was PBMCs. These TCRs come from a man aged 18 to 29 in good health and CMV-seronegative.

This chain's CDR3 is CASSYSAGTSTDTQYF. DNA of the CDR3: TGTGCCAGCAGTTACTCAGCCGGGACTAGCACAGATACGCAGTATTTT. The chain carries TRBV6-5 and TRBJ2-3; a possible D gene is TRBD2 (6 bases). CDR3 length: 16 residues. Germline CDR1 is MNHEY and CDR2 is SVGAGI. V was clipped by 0 bases and J by 0 bases, with 10 bases between them.

This clone was recorded a few times. The chain is built from TRBV5-1 and TRBJ1-4; D ambiguous. Trimming left V 2 bases short and J 0 bases short, with 8 bases between. This CDR3 spans 15 amino acids. Germline lookup yields CDR1 SGHRS and CDR2 YFSETQ. CDR3 nucleotides: TGCGCCAGCAGCTTAAACAGCCCAACTAATGAAAAACTGTTTTTT. It codes for CASSLNSPTNEKLFF.

This chain links TRBV7-6 with TRBJ2-1; 10 bases agree with TRBD1. There are 13 residues in the CDR3. V dropped 8 bases and J dropped 4; count of bases not matched to a gene: 2. Germline V gives CDR1 SGHVS, CDR2 FNYEAQ. The DNA for the CDR3 is TGTGCCAGCGGACAGGGGGAATACAATGAGCAGTTCTTC. Its translation: CASGQGEYNEQFF.

Comment on this clone: One end of the junction is discordant with germline, which a read error may explain. The chain joins TRBV7-9 to TRBJ2-2, with 7 bases that match TRBD1. The CDR3 contains 12 residues. Germline CDR1 reads SEHNR; CDR2 reads FQNEAQ (reference sequence). The CDR3 nucleotides are TGTTCCAGCATTACAGGGGTCGCGGAGCTGTTTTTT. The encoded protein is CSSITGVAELFF.

The chain combines TRBV11-3 with TRBJ2-5; TRBD1 matches at 8 bases. The CDR3 runs to 14 residues. V shed 4 bases and J 3 bases; nucleotides not matched to a gene: 4. The germline V gene has CDR1 SGHNT and CDR2 YENEEA. CDR3 sequence reads: CASSSPGQEETQYF. The CDR3 DNA reads as TGTGCCAGCAGCTCTCCGGGACAGGAAGAGACCCAGTACTTC. Full variable domain (remainder filled in from reference TRBV11-3 and TRBJ2-5): EAGVVQSPRYKIIEKKQPVAFWCNPISGHNTLYWYLQNLGQGPELLIRYENEEAVDDSQLPKDRFSAERLKGVDSTLKIQPAELGDSAVYLCASSSPGQEETQYFGPGTRLLVL.

The chain employs TRBV4-1 and TRBJ1-4, with D possibly being TRBD1 (5 bases). V lost 0 bases to trimming and J lost 8 bases, with 13 bases between them. The CDR3 has 15 amino acids. The germline CDR1 and CDR2 sequences are MGHRA and YSYEKL. CDR3 sequence reads: CASSQEGGLGEKLFF. The DNA for the CDR3 is TGCGCCAGCAGCCAAGAGGGGGGTTTGGGAGAAAAACTGTTTTTT.

This clone has just one count. The chain couples TRBV7-2 to TRBJ1-5, with 7 bases lining up with TRBD1. The ends lost 8 bases at V and 6 bases at J; junction bases unmatched: 10. The CDR3 has 14 amino acids. The V gene's germline CDR1 is SGHTA and CDR2 FQGNSA. The CDR3 DNA reads TGTGCCAGCGGCAAAAACAGGGGCCGTCAGCCCCAGCATTTT. It translates to CASGKNRGRQPQHF.

CDR3 sequence: CASSSRGTQETQYF. Here the CDR3 DNA reads TGTGCCAGCAGCTCGCGGGGGACTCAAGAGACCCAGTACTTC. The rearrangement uses TRBV11-2 and TRBJ2-5, with TRBD2 matching over 7 bases. The CDR3 has 14 amino acids. V lost 4 bases to trimming and J lost 2 bases; unmatched junction nucleotides: 4. Germline V gene sequence: CDR1 SGHAT, CDR2 FQNNGV. Combining the CDR3 with reference TRBV11-2 and TRBJ2-5 gives the whole variable domain EAGVAQSPRYKIIEKRQSVAFWCNPISGHATLYWYQQILGQGPKLLIQFQNNGVVDDSQLPKDRFSAERLKGVDSTLKIQPAKLEDSAVYLCASSSRGTQETQYFGPGTRLLVL.